The subject of this entry is one TCR beta chain. Its antigen remains unidentified. The CDR3 totals 13 residues. V was pared by 9 bases and J by 4 bases, with 10 bases of the junction left unmatched. Germline lookup yields CDR1 SGHRS and CDR2 YFSETQ. This sample is drawn from a study of shared clonotypes between healthy human individuals. Study-level results: For naive CD4 cells, roughly 4.8% of clonotypes were shared across a few donors. Memory subsets had estimated richness that was generally smaller than that of naive subsets.

The repertoire was sequenced with immunoSEQ multiplex PCR; TCRdb's copy has only in-frame clones and lacks some. This table holds about a million clones, 60% to 80% found once. Source material: memory CD4+ T cells from PBMCs. Subset meaning: CD45RA-negative fraction. This receptor was taken from a man between 18 and 35 years old in good health. Some clones in this sample may be carry-over from other donors' samples. The V call is TRBV5-1, the J call TRBJ2-7; 7 bases match TRBD1. DNA for the CDR3: TGCGCCACCTCTTACACAGGGGAGTACGAGCAGTACTTC. Its translation is CATSYTGEYEQYF.